This T cell receptor beta chain was captured in a study of blood T cell repertoires in COVID-19. Study details: Samples representing acute and convalescent COVID-19 were sourced from the United States, Italy and Spain. Sources were T cells, B-cell-depleted T cells, or PBMCs; the material itself was cDNA or gDNA.

CDR1 and CDR2 from the germline V gene are LNHDA and SQIVND (reference sequence). Trimming left V 3 bases short and J 7 bases short, with 12 bases between. This CDR3 has 13 residues. How the authors handled the data: Amplification of reference gene primers was used by the study to estimate nucleated cell counts. Assay used: immunoSEQ multiplex PCR; TCRdb lists only in-frame clones, some missing. The DNA was the basis for D and trimming; V, J and clone size are from that table. The profile shows some 150,000 clones, over 70% of them singletons. The chain couples TRBV19 to TRBJ1-2; D not certain. This TCR was sampled from a man aged 45-65 years who had recovered from COVID-19. The sequenced material came from peripheral blood. Here the CDR3 DNA reads TGTGCCAGTAGTATTGAGTCATCTCGTGGCTACACCTTC. The encoded protein is CASSIESSRGYTF.